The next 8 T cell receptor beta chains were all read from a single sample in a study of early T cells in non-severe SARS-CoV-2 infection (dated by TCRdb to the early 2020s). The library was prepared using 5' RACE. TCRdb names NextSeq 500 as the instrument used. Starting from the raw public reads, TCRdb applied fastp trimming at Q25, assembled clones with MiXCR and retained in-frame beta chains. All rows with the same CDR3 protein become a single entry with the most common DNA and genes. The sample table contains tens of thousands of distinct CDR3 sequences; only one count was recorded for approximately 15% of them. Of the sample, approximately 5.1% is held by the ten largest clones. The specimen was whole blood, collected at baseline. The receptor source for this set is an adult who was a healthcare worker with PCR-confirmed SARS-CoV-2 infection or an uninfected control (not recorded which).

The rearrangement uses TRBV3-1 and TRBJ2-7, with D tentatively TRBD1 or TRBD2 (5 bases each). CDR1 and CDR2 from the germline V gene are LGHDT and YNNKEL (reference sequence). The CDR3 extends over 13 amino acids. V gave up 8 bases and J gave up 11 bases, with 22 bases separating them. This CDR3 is CASARGTGNKKYF. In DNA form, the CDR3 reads TGTGCCAGCGCGAGAGGGACGGGGAACAAGAAGTACTTC.

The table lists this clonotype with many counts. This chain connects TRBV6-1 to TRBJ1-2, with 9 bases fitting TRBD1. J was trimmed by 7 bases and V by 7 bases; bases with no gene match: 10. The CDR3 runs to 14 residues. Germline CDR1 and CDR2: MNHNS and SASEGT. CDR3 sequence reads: CASKPGQGLGGYTF. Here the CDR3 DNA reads TGTGCCAGCAAACCGGGACAGGGATTAGGTGGCTACACCTTC.

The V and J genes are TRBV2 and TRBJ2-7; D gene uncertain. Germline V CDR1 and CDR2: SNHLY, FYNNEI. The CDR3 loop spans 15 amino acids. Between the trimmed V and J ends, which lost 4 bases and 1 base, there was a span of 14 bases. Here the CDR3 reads CASSVDRTVSYEQYF. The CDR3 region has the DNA TGTGCCAGCAGTGTTGATCGGACGGTATCCTACGAGCAGTACTTC.

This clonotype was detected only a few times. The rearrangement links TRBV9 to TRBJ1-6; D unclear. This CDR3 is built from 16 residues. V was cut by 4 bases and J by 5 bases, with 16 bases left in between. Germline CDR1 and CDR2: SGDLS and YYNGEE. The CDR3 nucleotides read TGTGCCAGCAGCTTCGGTGTGGGAGGCGATAATTCACCCCTCCACTTT. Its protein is CASSFGVGGDNSPLHF.

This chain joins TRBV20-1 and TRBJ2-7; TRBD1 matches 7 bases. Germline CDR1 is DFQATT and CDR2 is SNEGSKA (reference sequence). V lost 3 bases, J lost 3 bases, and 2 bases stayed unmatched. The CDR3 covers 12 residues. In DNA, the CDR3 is TGCAGTGCTAGTGGGGACAGCTACGAGCAGTACTTC. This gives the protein CSASGDSYEQYF.

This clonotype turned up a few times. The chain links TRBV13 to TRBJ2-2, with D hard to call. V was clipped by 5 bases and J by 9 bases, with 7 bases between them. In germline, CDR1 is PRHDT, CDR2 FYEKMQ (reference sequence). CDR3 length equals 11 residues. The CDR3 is CASSNHRELFF. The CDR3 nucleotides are TGTGCCAGCAGCAACCACCGGGAGCTGTTTTTT.

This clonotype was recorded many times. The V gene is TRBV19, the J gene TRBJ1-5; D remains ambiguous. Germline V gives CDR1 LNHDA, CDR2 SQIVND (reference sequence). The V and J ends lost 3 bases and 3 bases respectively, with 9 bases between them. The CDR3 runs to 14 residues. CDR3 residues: CASSMAQLNQPQHF. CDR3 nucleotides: TGTGCCAGTAGTATGGCACAGCTCAATCAGCCCCAGCATTTT.

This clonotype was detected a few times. The CDR3 sequence is CASSLASGGTGELFF. DNA of the CDR3: TGTGCCAGCAGTTTGGCCTCGGGGGGCACCGGGGAGCTGTTTTTT. The rearrangement joins TRBV6-1 to TRBJ2-2; 7 bases are shared with TRBD2. The CDR3 runs 15 residues. Germline assignment: CDR1 MNHNS and CDR2 SASEGT. V lost 5 bases to trimming and J lost 4 bases; unmatched junction nucleotides: 7.